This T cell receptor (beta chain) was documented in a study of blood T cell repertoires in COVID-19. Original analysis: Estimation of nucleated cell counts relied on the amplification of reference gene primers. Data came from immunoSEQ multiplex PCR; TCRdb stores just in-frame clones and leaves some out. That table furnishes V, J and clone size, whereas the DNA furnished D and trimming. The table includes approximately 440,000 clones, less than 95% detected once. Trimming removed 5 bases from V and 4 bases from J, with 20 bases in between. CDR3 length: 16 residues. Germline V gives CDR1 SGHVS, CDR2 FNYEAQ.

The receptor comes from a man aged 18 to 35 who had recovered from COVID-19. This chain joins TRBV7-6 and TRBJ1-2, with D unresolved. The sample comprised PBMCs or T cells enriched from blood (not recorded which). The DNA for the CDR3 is TGTGCCAGCAGCGACCTTGGGGAGGGCCCAAGCTATGGCTACACCTTC. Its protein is CASSDLGEGPSYGYTF.